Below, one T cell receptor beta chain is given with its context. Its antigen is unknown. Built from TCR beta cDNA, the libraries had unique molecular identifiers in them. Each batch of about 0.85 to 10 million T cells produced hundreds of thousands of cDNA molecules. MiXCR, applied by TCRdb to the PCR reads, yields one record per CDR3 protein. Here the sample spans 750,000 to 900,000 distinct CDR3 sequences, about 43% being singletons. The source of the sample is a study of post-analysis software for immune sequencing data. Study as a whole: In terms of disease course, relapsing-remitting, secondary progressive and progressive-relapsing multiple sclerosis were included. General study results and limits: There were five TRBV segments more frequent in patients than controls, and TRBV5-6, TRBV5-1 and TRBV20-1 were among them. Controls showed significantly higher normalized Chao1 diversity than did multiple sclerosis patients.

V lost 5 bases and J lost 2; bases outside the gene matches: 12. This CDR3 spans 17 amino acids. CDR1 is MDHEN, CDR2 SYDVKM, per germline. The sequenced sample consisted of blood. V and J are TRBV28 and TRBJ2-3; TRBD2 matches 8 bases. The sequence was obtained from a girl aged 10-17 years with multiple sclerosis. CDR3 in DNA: TGTGCCAGCAGTCGACCAACACTAGCGGTCTACACAGATACGCAGTATTTT. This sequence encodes CASSRPTLAVYTDTQYF.